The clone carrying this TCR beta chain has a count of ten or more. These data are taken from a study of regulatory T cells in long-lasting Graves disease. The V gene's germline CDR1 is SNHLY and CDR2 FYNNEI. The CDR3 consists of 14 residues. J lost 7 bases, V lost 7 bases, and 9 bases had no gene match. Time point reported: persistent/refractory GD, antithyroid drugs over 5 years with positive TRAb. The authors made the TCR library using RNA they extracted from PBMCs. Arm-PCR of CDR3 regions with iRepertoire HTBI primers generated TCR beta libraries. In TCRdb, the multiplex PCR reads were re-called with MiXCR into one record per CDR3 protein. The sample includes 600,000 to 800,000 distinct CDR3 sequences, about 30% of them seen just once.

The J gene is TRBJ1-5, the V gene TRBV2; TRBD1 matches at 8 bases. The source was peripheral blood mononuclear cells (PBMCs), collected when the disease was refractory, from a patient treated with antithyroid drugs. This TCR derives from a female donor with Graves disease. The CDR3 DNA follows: TGTGCCAGCACGCTGACAGGGGTCGGGCAGCCCCAGCATTTT. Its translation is CASTLTGVGQPQHF.